These 18 T cell receptor beta chains share one sample of origin, sequenced in a study of yellow fever vaccine responses in identical twins. TCRdb analysed the RT-PCR reads with MiXCR anew, one entry per CDR3 protein. The table lists roughly 17,000 distinct CDR3 sequences, roughly three quarters of them singletons. This specimen consisted of T cells from blood (PBMCs), unsorted or a sorted subset (not recorded which), obtained before or after yellow fever vaccination (not recorded which). All receptors derive from a woman younger than 35 who received the yellow fever vaccine.

The chain is built from TRBV29-1 and TRBJ1-1, with 7 bases fitting TRBD1. Germline trimming cut 6 bases from V and 13 bases from J; bases unmatched to any gene: 14. CDR3 length: 12 residues. Looked up from germline, CDR1 is SQVTM and CDR2 is ANQGSEA. The CDR3 loop is CSVRQGTPGFFF. The CDR3 region has the DNA TGCAGCGTCCGACAGGGTACCCCCGGATTTTTCTTT.

The chain couples TRBV10-3 to TRBJ1-5, with unresolved D. The CDR3 contains 13 residues. Deletions cut 2 bases from V and 5 bases from J, with 7 bases between. Germline assignment: CDR1 ENHRY and CDR2 SYGVKD. CDR3 DNA: TGTGCCATCAGTGAGGAGGTTTATCAGCCCCAGCATTTT. Translating gives CAISEEVYQPQHF.

The J gene is TRBJ2-7, the V gene TRBV4-1; no reliable D call. The germline gives CDR1 MGHRA, CDR2 YSYEKL. Trimming pared 0 bases from V and 6 bases from J, leaving 12 bases between. This CDR3 region has 14 residues. The chain's CDR3 is CASSQDRADGEQYF. The CDR3 coding sequence is TGCGCCAGCAGCCAAGATAGGGCAGACGGCGAGCAGTACTTC.

The chain links TRBV11-3 to TRBJ2-2; possibly TRBD2 for D (6 bases). With 7 bases removed from V and 1 base from J, the gap between germline ends came to 10 bases. The germline V gene encodes CDR1 SGHNT and CDR2 YENEEA. This CDR3 comprises 14 residues. The CDR3 bases are TGTGCCAGCACGGGACTTCAGAACACCGGGGAGCTGTTTTTT. It codes for CASTGLQNTGELFF.

The J gene is TRBJ2-4, the V gene TRBV29-1, with a tentative D call TRBD1 (6 bases). Germline CDR1 SQVTM, CDR2 ANQGSEA. With 6 bases removed from V and 0 bases from J, the gap between germline ends came to 12 bases. This CDR3 is 14 amino acids long. The CDR3 coding sequence is TGCAGCGTCTACAGGGATGGAGCCAAAAACATTCAGTACTTC. It codes for CSVYRDGAKNIQYF.

In its sample, this clonotype was seen a few times. The V and J genes are TRBV2 and TRBJ1-1; 11 nucleotides align to TRBD1. Germline loops: CDR1 SNHLY, CDR2 FYNNEI. The CDR3 extends over 15 amino acids. V was clipped by 3 bases and J by 8 bases; unmatched bases: 8. CDR3 region: CASSEYGQGAWEAFF. The CDR3 nucleotides read TGTGCCAGCAGTGAGTACGGACAGGGGGCTTGGGAAGCTTTCTTT.

V usage is TRBV14 and J usage is TRBJ2-2; D unresolved. Trimming stripped 2 bases from V and 5 bases from J, with 6 bases between. This CDR3 region has 13 residues. Per germline, CDR1 SGHDN and CDR2 FVKESK. The CDR3 loop is CASSQLGTGELFF. CDR3 coding DNA: TGTGCCAGCAGCCAACTAGGAACCGGGGAGCTGTTTTTT. The whole variable domain, filled in from reference TRBV14 and TRBJ2-2, reads EAGVTQFPSHSVIEKGQTVTLRCDPISGHDNLYWYRRVMGKEIKFLLHFVKESKQDESGMPNNRFLAERTGGTYSTLKVQPAELEDSGVYFCASSQLGTGELFFGEGSRLTVL.

The chain uses TRBV24-1 and TRBJ2-6; a possible D gene is TRBD2 (5 bases). CDR3 length equals 17 residues. Looked up from germline, CDR1 is KGHDR and CDR2 is SFDVKD. With 1 base removed from V and 0 bases from J, the gap between germline ends came to 9 bases. The CDR3 sequence: CATSDFGRDSGANVLTF. The DNA for the CDR3 is TGTGCCACCAGTGATTTCGGACGGGACTCTGGGGCCAACGTCCTGACTTTC.

This clonotype was counted a few times. The V and J genes are TRBV7-9 and TRBJ2-3; maybe TRBD1 (6 bases). This CDR3 has 15 residues. CDR1 is SEHNR and CDR2 is FQNEAQ in the germline V gene (reference sequence). V lost 1 base to trimming and J lost 4 bases, with 12 bases between them. The CDR3 is CASSLEQGVADTQYF. The CDR3 DNA reads TGTGCCAGCAGCTTAGAACAGGGAGTGGCAGATACGCAGTATTTT.

The chain uses TRBV5-3 and TRBJ1-1, with TRBD1 matching 11 bases. TRBV5-3 counts as an open reading frame of uncertain function. Trimming at V came to 10 bases and at J to 7 bases, leaving 6 bases not matched to a gene. The CDR3 has 12 residues. The CDR3 DNA reads as TGTGCCTCGCGGACAGGGGGCGGTGAAGCTTTCTTT. Its translation: CASRTGGGEAFF.

This chain connects TRBV7-2 to TRBJ2-5; no clear D. CDR1 is SGHTA and CDR2 is FQGNSA in the germline V gene. Deletions cut 5 bases from V and 0 bases from J, with 7 bases between. This CDR3 region has 13 residues. The CDR3 region has the DNA TGTGCCAGCAGCCCTAGTTACCAAGAGACCCAGTACTTC. Protein sequence: CASSPSYQETQYF.

J is TRBJ2-7 and V is TRBV4-1, with D unresolved. The CDR3 sequence is 14 residues long. Germline V gene sequence: CDR1 MGHRA, CDR2 YSYEKL. Trimming removed 4 bases from V and 2 bases from J, with 12 bases in between. CDR3 coding DNA: TGCGCCAGCAGCCCACCCGGCTCCCCCTACGAGCAGTACGTC. Translating it yields CASSPPGSPYEQYV.

The rearrangement joins TRBV2 to TRBJ2-2; D might be TRBD1 (6 bases). Trimming pared 3 bases from V and 1 base from J, leaving 15 bases between. The germline CDR1 and CDR2 sequences are SNHLY and FYNNEI. The CDR3 is 17 residues long. DNA for the CDR3: TGTGCCAGCAGTGATGGCGTGGACAGACTGAACACCGGGGAGCTGTTTTTT. It is translated as CASSDGVDRLNTGELFF.

The chain couples TRBV11-1 to TRBJ1-1; D gene ambiguous. The CDR3 contains 13 residues. The V end lost 5 bases, the J end lost 4 bases, and 11 bases lay between the germline ends. CDR1 and CDR2 from the germline V gene are SGHAT and FQDESV (reference sequence). CDR3: CASSRVGGTEAFF. Written as DNA, the CDR3 is TGTGCCAGCAGCCGGGTTGGCGGCACTGAAGCTTTCTTT.

J is TRBJ2-5 and V is TRBV6-5; possible D gene TRBD1, 6 bases. The CDR3 is made up of 15 amino acids. Germline V gives CDR1 MNHEY, CDR2 SVGAGI. The V gene lost 4 bases and the J gene lost 5 bases, with 17 bases spanning the gap. The CDR3: CASSFLTGQGETQYF. The CDR3 DNA reads as TGTGCCAGCAGTTTCCTGACAGGCCAAGGGGAGACCCAGTACTTC.

In this sample, this clonotype turned up a few times. The chain uses TRBV19 and TRBJ2-3; TRBD1 is a possible D gene (6 bases). Between the trimmed V and J ends, which lost 5 bases and 4 bases, there was a span of 10 bases. The CDR3 covers 13 residues. Per the germline V gene, CDR1 is LNHDA and CDR2 is SQIVND (reference sequence). Here the CDR3 reads CASSQQGADTQYF. CDR3 DNA sequence: TGTGCCAGTAGTCAACAGGGTGCAGATACGCAGTATTTT.

This chain links TRBV24-1 with TRBJ1-1; D uncertain. This CDR3 comprises 13 residues. Germline-derived CDR1 and CDR2 are KGHDR and SFDVKD. V was shortened by 5 bases and J by 4 bases, with 10 bases between the two germline ends. CDR3 nucleotide sequence: TGTGCCACCAGTGGCGGAGGGCGCACTGAAGCTTTCTTT. Its translation: CATSGGGRTEAFF.

The chain carries TRBV5-1 and TRBJ2-5, with D perhaps TRBD1 or TRBD2 (5 bases each). Germline V lookup: CDR1 SGHRS, CDR2 YFSETQ. This CDR3 is 14 amino acids long. V shed 0 bases and J shed 5 bases, with 11 bases lying between them. DNA of the CDR3: TGCGCCAGCAGCTTGGAGATGGGGGAGGAGACCCAGTACTTC. Amino acids: CASSLEMGEETQYF.